The text below deals with one T cell receptor beta chain. Its antigen is unknown. It has no much larger one-base neighbor in the sample; base qualities were not kept. This entry belongs to a study of beta chain features in type 1 diabetes (dated by TCRdb to the late 2010s). A note on the overall study: Mean age, gender distribution, total cell number and subset yield were not different between patients and healthy donors. A total of 100 million to 110 million sorted cells were examined across all samples, and a strong correlation was observed between cell number per subset and RNA yield. The study compared the TCRB repertoires of sorted circulating CD4+ T cell subsets in recently diagnosed type 1 diabetes patients with those in matched healthy donors. Regulatory and stem cell-like memory subsets were obtained from only 8 patients and roughly 8 healthy donors, while naive and central memory subsets were obtained from all 30 or so donors. Broad study findings and their caveats: Because cDNA rather than genomic DNA was sequenced, highly expressing activated cells could have been over-represented, although no difference in activation and CD3 levels was found between groups. At VDJ recombination sites, patients with type 1 diabetes made fewer insertions and deleted more nucleotides, a pattern implying thymic rearrangement abnormalities. HLA sub-analyses involved small numbers of individuals, so any influence of HLA type on TCRB rearrangement remained unresolved. Naive, central memory and regulatory TCRB repertoires appeared to be more alike among patients than among healthy donors. In all four CD4+ subsets, TCRB CDR3 length was moderately but significantly shorter in type 1 diabetes patients. Shorter templates might have been favored by PCR, but patient and control samples were amplified and corrected together, so both groups would have been affected equally by any skew.

All of the isolated RNA was reverse transcribed with the High Capacity cDNA Reverse Transcription Kit, so expressed TCRB transcripts were sequenced. Deep immunoSEQ sequencing was performed on naive, central memory and regulatory T cell samples, with an average of approximately 4 million total reads per sample. After sorted cells were lysed in RLT buffer, RNA was extracted with DNase-treated RNeasy Micro or Mini kits, with the choice depending on cell number. Each cell subset was processed separately to prevent cross-contamination, with patient and healthy donor samples processed together. The immunoSEQ multiplex PCR was used to amplify TCRB sequences from cDNA, yielding 87-bp fragments that span the CDR3 region. Sequencing of the amplicons was performed on the Illumina HiSeq platform. Per the source publication's procedure: PCR bias was computationally corrected using synthetic template baselines, reads within Hamming distance 2 were collapsed, and singletons that could not be merged were discarded. By aligning reads against IMGT, V, D and J genes, CDR3 length, and insertions or deletions at six rearrangement sites were assigned. Within each subset, clonotype counts were normalized to the number of sorted cells before true diversity and Gini coefficients were calculated with the tcR R package. Repertoire sharing was quantified using the overlap coefficient calculated on TCRB nucleotide sequences. As a proxy for the pre-selection repertoire, out-of-frame TCRB sequences from naive cells were analyzed. TCRdb limited this immuneACCESS table to in-frame rearrangements with V and J called. A share of clones is missing; checked studies link under half to unresolved V genes, and the rest is unexplained. V and J calls and clone size follow that table, whereas D and trimming were derived from the DNA. For this sample there are about 260,000 clones; roughly 22% appear just once. Less than 0.035% of the sample is taken by the ten largest.

Each donor gave one peripheral blood draw, roughly 120 mL on average, collected into heparinised tubes. Naive, central memory, regulatory and stem cell-like memory CD4+ T cells were sorted on a BD FACSAria II using a panel including CD45RO, CCR7, CD25, CD127, CD95 and CD27. A purity above 95% was achieved for all sorted populations. PBMCs were isolated immediately by Lymphoprep density gradient centrifugation and stained directly without culture. To minimize batch effects, samples were stained and sorted in pairs, one healthy donor with one patient per experiment. Trimming removed 7 bases from V and 5 bases from J; the gene matches leave 10 bases unexplained. Sequences MGHRA (CDR1) and YSYEKL (CDR2) are obtained from the germline V gene. From the cysteine up to the phenylalanine, the CDR3 has a length of 15 residues. The entry retains the CDR3 DNA only, 45 bases that are in frame from base 1.

The rearranged chain carries TRBV4-1 and TRBJ1-4, and 7 junctional nucleotides match TRBD1. The sequenced material came from naive CD4+ T cells from blood. In light of the paper, this sample's cell subset or site label describes: true naive CD4+ T cells. The TCR was taken from a woman in her thirties or forties with type 1 diabetes. The CDR3 protein sequence reads: CASTETGTANEKLFF. The nucleotide sequence is given as TGCGCCAGCACTGAAACCGGGACAGCAAATGAAAAACTGTTTTTT.